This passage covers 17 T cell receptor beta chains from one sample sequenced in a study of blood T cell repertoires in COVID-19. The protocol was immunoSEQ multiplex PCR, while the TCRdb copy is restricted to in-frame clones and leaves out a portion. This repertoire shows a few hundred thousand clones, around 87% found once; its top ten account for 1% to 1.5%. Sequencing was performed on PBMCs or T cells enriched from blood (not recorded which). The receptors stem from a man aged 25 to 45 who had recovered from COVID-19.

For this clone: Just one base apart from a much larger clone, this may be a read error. The CDR3 nucleotides are TGTGCCAGCAGCCCATCCTACGAGCAGTACTTC. It is translated as CASSPSYEQYF. The rearrangement uses TRBV12-3 or TRBV12-4 and TRBJ2-7; D is uncertain. This CDR3 has 11 amino acids. V was trimmed by 6 bases and J by 1 base, leaving 4 bases between them.

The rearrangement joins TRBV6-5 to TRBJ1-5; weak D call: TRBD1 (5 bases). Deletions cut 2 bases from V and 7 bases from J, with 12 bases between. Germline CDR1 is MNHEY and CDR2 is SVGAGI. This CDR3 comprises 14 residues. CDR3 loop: CASSYGGGRQPQHF. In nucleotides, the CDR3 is TGTGCCAGCAGTTACGGTGGGGGGAGGCAGCCCCAGCATTTT.

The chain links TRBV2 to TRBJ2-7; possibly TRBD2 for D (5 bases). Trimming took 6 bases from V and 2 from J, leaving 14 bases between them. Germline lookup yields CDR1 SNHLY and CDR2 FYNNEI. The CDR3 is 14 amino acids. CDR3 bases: TGTGCCAGCAGGGGTTCTGCGACTACCTACGAGCAGTACTTC. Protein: CASRGSATTYEQYF.

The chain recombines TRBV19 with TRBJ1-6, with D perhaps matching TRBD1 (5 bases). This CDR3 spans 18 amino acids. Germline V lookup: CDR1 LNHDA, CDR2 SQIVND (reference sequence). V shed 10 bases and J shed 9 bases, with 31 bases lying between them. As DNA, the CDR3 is TGTGCCACCTCGCTATACGTGCCAGTAACTGGGGGGTCTTCACCCCTCCACTTT. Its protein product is CATSLYVPVTGGSSPLHF.

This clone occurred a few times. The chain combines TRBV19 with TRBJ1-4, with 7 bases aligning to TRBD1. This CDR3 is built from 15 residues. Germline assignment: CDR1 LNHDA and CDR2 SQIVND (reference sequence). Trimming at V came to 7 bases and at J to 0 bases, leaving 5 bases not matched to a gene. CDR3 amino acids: CASIRDSATNEKLFF. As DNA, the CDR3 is TGTGCCAGTATCAGGGACAGTGCAACTAATGAAAAACTGTTTTTT.

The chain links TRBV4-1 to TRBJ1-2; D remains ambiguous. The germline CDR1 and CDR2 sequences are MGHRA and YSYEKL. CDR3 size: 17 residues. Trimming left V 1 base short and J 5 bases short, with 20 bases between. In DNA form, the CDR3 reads TGCGCCAGCAGCCAAGGGTTCGGGGTTCATGGAAGATATGGCTACACCTTC. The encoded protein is CASSQGFGVHGRYGYTF.

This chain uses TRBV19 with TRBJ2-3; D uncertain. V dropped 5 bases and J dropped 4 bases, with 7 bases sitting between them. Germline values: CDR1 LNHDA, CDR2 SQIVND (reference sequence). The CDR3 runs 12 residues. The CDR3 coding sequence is TGTGCCAGTAGTCCCAGTTCAGATACGCAGTATTTT. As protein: CASSPSSDTQYF.

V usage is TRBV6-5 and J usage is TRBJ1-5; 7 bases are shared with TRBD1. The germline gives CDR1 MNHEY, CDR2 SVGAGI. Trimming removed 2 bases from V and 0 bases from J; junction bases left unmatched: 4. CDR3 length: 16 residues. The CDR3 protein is CASSYKGQNSNQPQHF. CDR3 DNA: TGTGCCAGCAGTTACAAGGGACAGAATAGCAATCAGCCCCAGCATTTT.

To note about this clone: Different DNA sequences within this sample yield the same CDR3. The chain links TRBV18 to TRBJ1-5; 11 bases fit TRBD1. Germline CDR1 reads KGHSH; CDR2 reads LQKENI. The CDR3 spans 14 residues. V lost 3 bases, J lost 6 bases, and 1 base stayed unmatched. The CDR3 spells CASSPGQGGQPQHF. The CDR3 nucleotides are TGTGCCAGCTCACCGGGACAGGGGGGTCAGCCCCAGCATTTT. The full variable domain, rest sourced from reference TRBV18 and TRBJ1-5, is NAGVMQNPRHLVRRRGQEARLRCSPMKGHSHVYWYRQLPEEGLKFMVYLQKENIIDESGMPKERFSAEFPKEGPSILRIQQVVRGDSAAYFCASSPGQGGQPQHFGDGTRLSIL.

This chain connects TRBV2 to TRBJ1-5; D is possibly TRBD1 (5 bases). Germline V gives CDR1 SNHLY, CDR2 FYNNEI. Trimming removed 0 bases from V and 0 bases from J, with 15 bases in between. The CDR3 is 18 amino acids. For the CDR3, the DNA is TGTGCCAGCAGTGAAGCGCTTCGGGGGGTGACTAGCAATCAGCCCCAGCATTTT. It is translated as CASSEALRGVTSNQPQHF.

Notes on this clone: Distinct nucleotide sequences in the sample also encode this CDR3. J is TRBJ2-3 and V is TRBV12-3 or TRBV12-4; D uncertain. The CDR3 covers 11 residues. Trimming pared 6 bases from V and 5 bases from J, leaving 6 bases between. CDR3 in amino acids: CASSLLDTQYF. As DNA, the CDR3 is TGTGCCAGCAGCCTTTTAGATACGCAGTATTTT.

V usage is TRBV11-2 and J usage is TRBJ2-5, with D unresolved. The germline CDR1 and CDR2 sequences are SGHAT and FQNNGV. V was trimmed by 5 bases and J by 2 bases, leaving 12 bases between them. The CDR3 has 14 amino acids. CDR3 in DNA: TGTGCCAGCAGCCCTAGGCCCGGTCAAGAGACCCAGTACTTC. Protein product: CASSPRPGQETQYF.

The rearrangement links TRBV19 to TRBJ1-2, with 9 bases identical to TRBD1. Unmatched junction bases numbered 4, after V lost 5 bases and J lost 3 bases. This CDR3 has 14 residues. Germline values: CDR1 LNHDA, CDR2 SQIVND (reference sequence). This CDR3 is CASSGQGRDYGYTF. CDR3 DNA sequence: TGTGCCAGTAGTGGACAGGGGAGGGACTATGGCTACACCTTC.

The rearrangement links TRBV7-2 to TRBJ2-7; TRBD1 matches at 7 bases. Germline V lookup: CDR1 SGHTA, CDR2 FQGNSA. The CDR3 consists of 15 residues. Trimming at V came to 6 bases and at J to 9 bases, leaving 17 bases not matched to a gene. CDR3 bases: TGTGCCAGCAGAAGCCCGGGACAGAGCCTACGATGGCAGTACTTC. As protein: CASRSPGQSLRWQYF.

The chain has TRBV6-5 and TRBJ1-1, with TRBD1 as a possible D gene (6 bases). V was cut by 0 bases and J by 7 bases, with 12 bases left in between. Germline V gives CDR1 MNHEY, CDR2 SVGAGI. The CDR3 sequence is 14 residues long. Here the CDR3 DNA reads TGTGCCAGCAGTTACTCGTACAGGGTGGATGAAGCTTTCTTT. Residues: CASSYSYRVDEAFF.

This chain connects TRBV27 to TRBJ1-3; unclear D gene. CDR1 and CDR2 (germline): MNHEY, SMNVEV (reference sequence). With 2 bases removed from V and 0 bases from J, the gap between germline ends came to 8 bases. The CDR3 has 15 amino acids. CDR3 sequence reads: CASSLEASSGNTIYF. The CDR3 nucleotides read TGTGCCAGCAGTTTAGAGGCGAGCTCTGGAAACACCATATATTTT.

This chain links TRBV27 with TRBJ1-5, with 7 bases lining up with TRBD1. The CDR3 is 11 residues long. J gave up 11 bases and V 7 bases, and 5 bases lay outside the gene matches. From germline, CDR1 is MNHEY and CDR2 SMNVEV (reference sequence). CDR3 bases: TGTGCCAGCAAGGGCAGGGGGGCCCAGCATTTT. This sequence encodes CASKGRGAQHF.